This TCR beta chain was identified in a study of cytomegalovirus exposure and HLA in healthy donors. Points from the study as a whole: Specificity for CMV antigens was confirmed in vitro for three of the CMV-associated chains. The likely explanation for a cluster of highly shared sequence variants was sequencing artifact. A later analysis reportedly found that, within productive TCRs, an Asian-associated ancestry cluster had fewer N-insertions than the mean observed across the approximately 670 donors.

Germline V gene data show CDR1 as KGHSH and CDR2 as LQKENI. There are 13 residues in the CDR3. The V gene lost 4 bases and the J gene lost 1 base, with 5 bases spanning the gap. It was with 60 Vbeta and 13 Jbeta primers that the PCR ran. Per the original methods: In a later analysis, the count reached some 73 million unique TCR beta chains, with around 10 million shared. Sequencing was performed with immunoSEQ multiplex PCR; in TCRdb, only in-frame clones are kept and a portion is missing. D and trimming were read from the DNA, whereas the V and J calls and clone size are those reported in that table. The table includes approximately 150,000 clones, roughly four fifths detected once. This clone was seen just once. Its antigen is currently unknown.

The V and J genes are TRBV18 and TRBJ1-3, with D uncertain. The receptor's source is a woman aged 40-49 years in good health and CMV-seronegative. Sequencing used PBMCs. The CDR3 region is CASSRESGNTIYF. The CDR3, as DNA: TGTGCCAGCTCACGGGAGTCTGGAAACACCATATATTTT.